Below, 6 T cell receptor beta chains from the same sample are listed, as sequenced in a study of cytomegalovirus exposure and HLA in healthy donors. With 60 Vbeta and 13 Jbeta primers, the PCR was carried out. Clones were sequenced by immunoSEQ multiplex PCR, and TCRdb holds only the in-frame ones, with some missing. The table includes over 150,000 clones, around 82% detected once. The sample was PBMCs. Every receptor here comes from a woman in her thirties or forties in good health and CMV-seropositive.

CDR3 sequence: CASSLDRGDTGELFF. In DNA, the CDR3 is TGCGCCAGCAGCTTGGACAGGGGGGACACCGGGGAGCTGTTTTTT. V gene TRBV5-1 combines with J gene TRBJ2-2; 8 bases map to TRBD1. V was clipped by 0 bases and J by 3 bases; unmatched bases: 1. There are 15 residues in the CDR3. Germline CDR1 SGHRS, CDR2 YFSETQ.

The table lists this clone with a count of one. The genes are TRBV30 and TRBJ2-7, with TRBD2 matching over 7 bases. The germline gives CDR1 GTSNPN, CDR2 SVGIG (reference sequence). The CDR3 is 13 amino acids. V was pared by 5 bases and J by 0 bases, with 4 bases of the junction left unmatched. Written as DNA, the CDR3 is TGTGCCTGGCAACTAGCGAACTCCTACGAGCAGTACTTC. As protein: CAWQLANSYEQYF.

This rearrangement joins TRBV18 to TRBJ2-1, with 8 nucleotides matching TRBD1. Trimming cost V 3 bases and J 8 bases; bases outside gene matches: 6. Germline V gives CDR1 KGHSH, CDR2 LQKENI. This CDR3 spans 14 amino acids. This CDR3 is CASSPRGLADEQFF. The CDR3 bases are TGTGCCAGCTCACCCAGGGGGCTTGCGGATGAGCAGTTCTTC.

The V and J genes are TRBV4-2 and TRBJ2-1, with 10 bases fitting TRBD1. This CDR3 contains 15 residues. Trimming took 4 bases from V and 8 from J; bases not matched to a gene: 8. CDR1 LGHNA and CDR2 YNFKEQ come from the germline V gene. CDR3 sequence reads: CASSPGTGEVDEQFF. The CDR3 nucleotides are TGTGCCAGCAGCCCGGGGACAGGGGAGGTCGATGAGCAGTTCTTC.

The rearrangement joins TRBV19 to TRBJ1-5; 9 bases line up with TRBD1. Looked up from germline, CDR1 is LNHDA and CDR2 is SQIVND (reference sequence). The CDR3 consists of 16 residues. V lost 5 bases and J lost 4; bases outside the gene matches: 9. The CDR3 DNA follows: TGTGCCAGTAGTCAACCGGGACAGGGCGGAAATCAGCCCCAGCATTTT. Translated: CASSQPGQGGNQPQHF.

The chain is built from TRBV7-9 and TRBJ2-1, with a tentative D call TRBD1 (6 bases). Between the trimmed V and J ends, which lost 5 bases and 6 bases, there was a span of 14 bases. Germline-derived CDR1 and CDR2 are SEHNR and FQNEAQ (reference sequence). The CDR3 consists of 14 residues. CDR3 amino acids: CASSPSDSINEQFF. CDR3 coding DNA: TGTGCCAGCAGCCCATCGGACAGTATCAATGAGCAGTTCTTC.